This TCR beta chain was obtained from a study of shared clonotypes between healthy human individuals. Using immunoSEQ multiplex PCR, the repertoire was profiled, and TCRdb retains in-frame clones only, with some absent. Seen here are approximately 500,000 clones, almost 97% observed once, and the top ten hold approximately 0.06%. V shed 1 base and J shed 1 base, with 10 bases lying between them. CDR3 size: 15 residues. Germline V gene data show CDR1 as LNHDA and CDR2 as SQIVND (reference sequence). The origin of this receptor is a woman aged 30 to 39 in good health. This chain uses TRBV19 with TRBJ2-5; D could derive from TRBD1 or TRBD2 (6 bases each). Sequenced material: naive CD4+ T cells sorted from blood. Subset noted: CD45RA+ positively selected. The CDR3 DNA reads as TGTGCCAGTAGTATAGGCGGGACATCCCAAGAGACCCAGTACTTC. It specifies CASSIGGTSQETQYF.